The 9 T cell receptor beta chains listed next were all sequenced from one sample in a study of T-cell reconstitution after alpha-beta-depleted transplantation in children. It was with unique molecular identifiers that the TCRbeta library was prepared. TCRdb re-analysed the PCR reads in MiXCR, keeping a single row per CDR3 protein. The sample carries under 35,000 distinct CDR3 sequences, about a sixth recorded once. Here the sequenced sample was PBMCs, mostly from graft donor cells, taken 60 days after TCRalphabeta/CD19-depleted stem cell transplant. All receptors come from a male patient between 2 and 10 years old who had a stem cell transplant for acute lymphoblastic leukemia, so the T cells may come from the graft donor.

This clonotype has a handful of counts. CDR3 sequence reads: CARKQRRRGYTF. In DNA form, the CDR3 reads TGTGCCAGAAAACAACGTAGGCGAGGCTACACCTTC. The chain employs TRBV21-1 and TRBJ1-2. TRBV21-1 is assigned pseudogene status. This CDR3 is 12 amino acids long.

The chain uses TRBV11-1 and TRBJ2-1, with unresolved D. Germline assignment: CDR1 SGHAT and CDR2 FQDESV (reference sequence). Between the trimmed V and J ends, which lost 6 bases and 1 base, there was a span of 28 bases. The CDR3 sequence is 20 residues long. The CDR3 DNA sequence: TGTGCCAGCAGGATGACACAAGGTATGGTGGGGTTAAGATCCTACAATGAGCAGTTCTTC. Protein sequence: CASRMTQGMVGLRSYNEQFF.

This clonotype was counted many times. The rearrangement links TRBV29-1 to TRBJ1-1, with no clear D. V shed 4 bases and J shed 8 bases, with 14 bases lying between them. CDR3 size: 12 residues. Germline V gives CDR1 SQVTM, CDR2 ANQGSEA. The CDR3 nucleotides read TGCAGCGTTGCAACAGCGGGGATAGAAGCTTTCTTT. Residues: CSVATAGIEAFF.

Ten or more counts support this clonotype. The rearrangement uses TRBV12-3 or TRBV12-4 and TRBJ2-1; the D gene is possibly TRBD2 (6 bases). CDR3 length: 14 amino acids. V lost 4 bases, J lost 8 bases, and 15 bases lay in between. CDR3: CASSSSSGGDEQFF. The CDR3 bases are TGTGCCAGCAGTTCCAGCTCAGGCGGGGATGAGCAGTTCTTC.

In its sample, this clonotype was seen a few times. The chain joins TRBV10-1 to TRBJ1-6; D gene uncertain. The CDR3 is made up of 12 amino acids. The V end was cut by 3 bases, the J end by 11 bases, with 8 bases between. CDR1 and CDR2 from the germline V gene are WNHNN and SYGVQD (reference sequence). For the CDR3, the DNA is TGCGCCAGCAGTGATCATGGAACACCCCTCCACTTT. Protein sequence: CASSDHGTPLHF.

The sample holds one count of this clonotype. The rearrangement links TRBV28 to TRBJ1-4; D ambiguous. There are 16 residues in the CDR3. V gave up 6 bases and J gave up 5 bases, with 19 bases separating them. Germline V gives CDR1 MDHEN, CDR2 SYDVKM. CDR3 in amino acids: CASSPRDGSRNEKLFF. DNA for the CDR3: TGTGCCAGCAGCCCGAGAGACGGGTCCCGAAATGAAAAACTGTTTTTT. The entire variable domain, with the rest obtained from reference TRBV28 and TRBJ1-4, is as follows: DVKVTQSSRYLVKRTGEKVFLECVQDMDHENMFWYRQDPGLGLRLIYFSYDVKMKEKGDIPEGYSVSREKKERFSLILESASTNQTSMYLCASSPRDGSRNEKLFFGSGTQLSVL.

This clonotype was picked up many times. The DNA for the CDR3 is TGTGCCAGCAGTGGATCTCCGGGACAGTTGAACACTGAAGCTTTCTTT. It is translated as CASSGSPGQLNTEAFF. The chain couples TRBV6-1 to TRBJ1-1, with 7 bases aligning to TRBD1. V dropped 4 bases and J dropped 0; count of bases not matched to a gene: 8. CDR1 and CDR2 from the germline V gene are MNHNS and SASEGT. The CDR3 runs 16 residues.

V and J are TRBV20-1 and TRBJ2-5; 12 nucleotides agree with TRBD2. V was clipped by 1 base and J by 3 bases; unmatched bases: 0. The germline V gene encodes CDR1 DFQATT and CDR2 SNEGSKA (reference sequence). The length of the CDR3 is 14 residues. The CDR3 loop is CSARGLAGEETQYF. CDR3 DNA sequence: TGCAGTGCTAGAGGACTAGCGGGAGAAGAGACCCAGTACTTC.

This clonotype was found many times. V usage is TRBV29-1 and J usage is TRBJ2-3, with D uncertain. In germline, CDR1 is SQVTM, CDR2 ANQGSEA. This CDR3 spans 14 amino acids. Written as DNA, the CDR3 is TGCAGTTATATTTGGAAAACCAGCACAGATACGCAGTATTTT. Translated, it gives CSYIWKTSTDTQYF.